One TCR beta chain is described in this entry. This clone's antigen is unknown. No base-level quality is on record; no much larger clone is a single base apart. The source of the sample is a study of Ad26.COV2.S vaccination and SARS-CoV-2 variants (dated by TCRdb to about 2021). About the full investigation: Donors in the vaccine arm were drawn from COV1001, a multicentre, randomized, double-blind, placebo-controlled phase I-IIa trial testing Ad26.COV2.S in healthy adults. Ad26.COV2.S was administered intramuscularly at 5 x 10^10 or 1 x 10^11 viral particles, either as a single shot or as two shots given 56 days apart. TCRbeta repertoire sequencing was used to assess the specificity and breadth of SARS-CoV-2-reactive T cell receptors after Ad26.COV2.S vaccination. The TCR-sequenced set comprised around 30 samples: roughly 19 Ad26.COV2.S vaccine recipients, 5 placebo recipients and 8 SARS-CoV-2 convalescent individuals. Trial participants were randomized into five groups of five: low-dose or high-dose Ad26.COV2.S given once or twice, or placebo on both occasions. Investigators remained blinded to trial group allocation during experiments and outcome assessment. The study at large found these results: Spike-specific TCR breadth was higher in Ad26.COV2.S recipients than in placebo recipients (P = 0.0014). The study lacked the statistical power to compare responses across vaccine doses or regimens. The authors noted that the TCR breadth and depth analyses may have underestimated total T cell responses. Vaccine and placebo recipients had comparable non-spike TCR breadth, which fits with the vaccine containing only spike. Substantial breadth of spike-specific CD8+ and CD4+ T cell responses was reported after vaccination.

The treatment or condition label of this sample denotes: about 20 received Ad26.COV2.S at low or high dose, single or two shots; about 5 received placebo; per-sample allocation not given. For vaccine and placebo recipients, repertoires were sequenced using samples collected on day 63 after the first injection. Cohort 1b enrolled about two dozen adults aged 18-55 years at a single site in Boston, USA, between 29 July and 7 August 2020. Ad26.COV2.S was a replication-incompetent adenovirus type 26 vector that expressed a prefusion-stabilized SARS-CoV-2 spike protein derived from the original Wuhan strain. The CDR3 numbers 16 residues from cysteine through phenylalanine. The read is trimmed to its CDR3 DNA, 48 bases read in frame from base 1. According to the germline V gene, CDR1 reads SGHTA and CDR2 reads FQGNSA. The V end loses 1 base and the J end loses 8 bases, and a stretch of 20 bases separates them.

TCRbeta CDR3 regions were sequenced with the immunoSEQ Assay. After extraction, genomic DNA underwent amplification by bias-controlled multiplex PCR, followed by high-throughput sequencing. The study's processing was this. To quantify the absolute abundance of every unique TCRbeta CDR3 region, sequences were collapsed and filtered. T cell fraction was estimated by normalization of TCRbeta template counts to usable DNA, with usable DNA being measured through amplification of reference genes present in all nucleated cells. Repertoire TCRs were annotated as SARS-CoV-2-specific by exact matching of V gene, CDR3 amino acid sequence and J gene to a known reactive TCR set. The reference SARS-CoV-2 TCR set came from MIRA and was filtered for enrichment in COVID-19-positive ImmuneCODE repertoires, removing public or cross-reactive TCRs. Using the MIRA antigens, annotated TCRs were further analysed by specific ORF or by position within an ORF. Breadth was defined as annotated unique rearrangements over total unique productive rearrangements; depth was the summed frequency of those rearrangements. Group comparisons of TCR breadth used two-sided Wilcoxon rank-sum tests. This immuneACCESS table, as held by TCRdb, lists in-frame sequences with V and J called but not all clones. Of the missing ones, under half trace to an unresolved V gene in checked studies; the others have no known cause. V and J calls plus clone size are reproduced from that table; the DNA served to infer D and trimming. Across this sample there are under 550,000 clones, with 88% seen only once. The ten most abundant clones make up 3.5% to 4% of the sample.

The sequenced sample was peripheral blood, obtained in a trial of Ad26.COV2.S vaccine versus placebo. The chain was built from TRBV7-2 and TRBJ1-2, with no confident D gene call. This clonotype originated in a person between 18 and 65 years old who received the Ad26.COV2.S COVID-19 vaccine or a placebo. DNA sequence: TGTGCCAGCAGCTTAGAGGTTTTGACTTCTTATGGCGGCTACACCTTC. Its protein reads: CASSLEVLTSYGGYTF.